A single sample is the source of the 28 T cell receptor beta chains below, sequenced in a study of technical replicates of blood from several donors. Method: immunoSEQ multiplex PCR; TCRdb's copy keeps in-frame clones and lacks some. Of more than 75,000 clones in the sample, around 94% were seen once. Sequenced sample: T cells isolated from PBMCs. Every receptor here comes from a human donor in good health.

The chain's CDR3 is CASTPSLMPDTQYF. The CDR3 DNA follows: TGTGCCAGCACCCCGAGCCTTATGCCAGATACGCAGTATTTT. The V and J genes are TRBV5-4 and TRBJ2-3; D is uncertain. The germline gives CDR1 SGHNT, CDR2 YYREEE (reference sequence). The CDR3 covers 14 residues. V lost 6 bases and J lost 4, with 15 bases in between. The variable domain in full, completed from reference TRBV5-4 and TRBJ2-3, reads ETGVTQSPTHLIKTRGQQVTLRCSSQSGHNTVSWYQQALGQGPQFIFQYYREEENGRGNFPPRFSGLQFPNYSSELNVNALELDDSALYLCASTPSLMPDTQYFGPGTRLTVL.

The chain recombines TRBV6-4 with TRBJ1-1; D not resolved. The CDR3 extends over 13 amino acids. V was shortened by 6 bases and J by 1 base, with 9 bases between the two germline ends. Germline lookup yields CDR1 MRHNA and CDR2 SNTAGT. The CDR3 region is CASSKTWNTEAFF. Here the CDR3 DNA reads TGTGCCAGCAGCAAGACTTGGAACACTGAAGCTTTCTTT.

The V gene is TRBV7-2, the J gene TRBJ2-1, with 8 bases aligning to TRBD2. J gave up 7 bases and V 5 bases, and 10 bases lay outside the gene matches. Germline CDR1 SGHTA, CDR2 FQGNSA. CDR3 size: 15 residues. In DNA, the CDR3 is TGTGCCAGCAGCCCAGGGACTAGTAGGGCGAATGAGCAGTTCTTC. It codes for CASSPGTSRANEQFF.

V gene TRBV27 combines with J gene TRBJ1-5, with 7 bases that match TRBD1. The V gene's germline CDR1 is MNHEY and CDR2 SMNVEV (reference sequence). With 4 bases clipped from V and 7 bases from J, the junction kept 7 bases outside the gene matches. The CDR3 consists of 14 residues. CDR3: CASSSRQGRQPQHF. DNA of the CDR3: TGTGCCAGCAGTTCTAGACAGGGACGACAGCCCCAGCATTTT.

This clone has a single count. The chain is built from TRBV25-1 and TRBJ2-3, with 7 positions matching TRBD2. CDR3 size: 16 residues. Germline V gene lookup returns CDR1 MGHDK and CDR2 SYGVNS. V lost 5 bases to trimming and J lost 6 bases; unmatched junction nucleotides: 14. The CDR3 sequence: CASSRMLAGLADTQYF. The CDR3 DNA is TGTGCCAGCAGTAGAATGTTAGCGGGCCTAGCTGATACGCAGTATTTT.

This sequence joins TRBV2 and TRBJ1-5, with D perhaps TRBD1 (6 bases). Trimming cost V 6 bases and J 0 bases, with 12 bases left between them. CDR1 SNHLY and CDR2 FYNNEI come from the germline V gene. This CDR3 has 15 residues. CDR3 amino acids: CASRRGTNSNQPQHF. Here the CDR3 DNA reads TGTGCCAGCAGGAGGGGGACAAATAGCAATCAGCCCCAGCATTTT.

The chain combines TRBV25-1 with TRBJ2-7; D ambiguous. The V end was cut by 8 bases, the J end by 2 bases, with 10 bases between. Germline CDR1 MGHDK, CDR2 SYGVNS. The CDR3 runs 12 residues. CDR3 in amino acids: CASSSRTYEQYF. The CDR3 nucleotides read TGTGCCAGCTCATCCAGGACCTACGAGCAGTACTTC.

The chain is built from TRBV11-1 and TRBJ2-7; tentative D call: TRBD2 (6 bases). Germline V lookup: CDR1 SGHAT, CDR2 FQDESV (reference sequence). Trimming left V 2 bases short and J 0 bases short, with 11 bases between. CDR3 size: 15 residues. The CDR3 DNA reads TGTGCCAGCAGCTTAAACCCGGGGGTCTCCTACGAGCAGTACTTC. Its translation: CASSLNPGVSYEQYF. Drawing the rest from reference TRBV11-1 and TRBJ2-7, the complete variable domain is EAEVAQSPRYKITEKSQAVAFWCDPISGHATLYWYRQILGQGPELLVQFQDESVVDDSQLPKDRFSAERLKGVDSTLKIQPAELGDSAMYLCASSLNPGVSYEQYFGPGTRLTVT.

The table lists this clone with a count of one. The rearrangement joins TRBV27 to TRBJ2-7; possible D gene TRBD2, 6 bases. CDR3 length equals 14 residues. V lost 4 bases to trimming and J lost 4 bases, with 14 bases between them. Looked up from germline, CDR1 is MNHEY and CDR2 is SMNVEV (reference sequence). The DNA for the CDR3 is TGTGCCAGCAGTTCCCCGACTAGAGATTACGAGCAGTACTTC. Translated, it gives CASSSPTRDYEQYF.

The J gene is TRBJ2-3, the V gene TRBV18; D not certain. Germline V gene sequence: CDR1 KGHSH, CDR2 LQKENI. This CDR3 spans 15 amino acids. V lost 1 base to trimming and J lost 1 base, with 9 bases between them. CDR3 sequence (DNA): TGTGCCAGCTCACCACGCGCGGAAGGCACAGATACGCAGTATTTT. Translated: CASSPRAEGTDTQYF.

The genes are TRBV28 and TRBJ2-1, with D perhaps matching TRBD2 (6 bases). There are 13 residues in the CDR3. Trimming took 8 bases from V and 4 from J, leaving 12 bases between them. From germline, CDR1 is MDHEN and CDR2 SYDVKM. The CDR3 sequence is CASHQGGYNEQFF. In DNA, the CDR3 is TGTGCCAGCCACCAGGGAGGTTACAATGAGCAGTTCTTC.

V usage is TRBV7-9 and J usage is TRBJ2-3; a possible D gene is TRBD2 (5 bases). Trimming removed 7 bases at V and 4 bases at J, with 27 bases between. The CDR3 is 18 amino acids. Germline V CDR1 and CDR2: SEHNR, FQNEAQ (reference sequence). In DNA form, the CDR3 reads TGTGCCAGCACCCCCAGGAGCGGAAGGCCGCTTGGGGCAGATACGCAGTATTTT. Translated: CASTPRSGRPLGADTQYF.

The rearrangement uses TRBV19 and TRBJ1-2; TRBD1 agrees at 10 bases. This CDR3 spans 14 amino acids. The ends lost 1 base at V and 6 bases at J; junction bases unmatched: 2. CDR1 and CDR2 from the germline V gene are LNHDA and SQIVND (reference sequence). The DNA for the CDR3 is TGTGCCAGTAGTATAGGACAGGGGGCGCATGGCTACACCTTC. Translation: CASSIGQGAHGYTF.

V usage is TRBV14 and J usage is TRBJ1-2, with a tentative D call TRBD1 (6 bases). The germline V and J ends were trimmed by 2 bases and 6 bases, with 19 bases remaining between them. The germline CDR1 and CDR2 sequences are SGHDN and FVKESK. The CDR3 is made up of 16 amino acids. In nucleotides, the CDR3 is TGTGCCAGCAGCCAATCGATTTCGCGCAGGGGAGATGGCTACACCTTC. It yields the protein CASSQSISRRGDGYTF.

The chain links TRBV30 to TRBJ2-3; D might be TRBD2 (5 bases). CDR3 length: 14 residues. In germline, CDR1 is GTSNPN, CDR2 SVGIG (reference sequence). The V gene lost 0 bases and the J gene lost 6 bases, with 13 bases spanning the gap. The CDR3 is CAWSVFEQRDTQYF. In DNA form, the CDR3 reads TGTGCCTGGAGTGTATTTGAACAGCGGGATACGCAGTATTTT.

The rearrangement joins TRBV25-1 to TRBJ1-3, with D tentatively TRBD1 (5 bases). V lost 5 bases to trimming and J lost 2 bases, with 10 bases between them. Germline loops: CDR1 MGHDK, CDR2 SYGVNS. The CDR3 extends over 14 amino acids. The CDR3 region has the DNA TGTGCCAGCAGTAAACAGGCGGCTGGAAACACCATATATTTT. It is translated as CASSKQAAGNTIYF.

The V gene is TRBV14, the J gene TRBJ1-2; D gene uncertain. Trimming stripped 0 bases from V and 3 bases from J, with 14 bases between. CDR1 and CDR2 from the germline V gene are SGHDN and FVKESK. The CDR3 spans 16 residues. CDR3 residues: CASSQDLLDTYYGYTF. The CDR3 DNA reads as TGTGCCAGCAGCCAAGATCTATTAGACACCTACTATGGCTACACCTTC. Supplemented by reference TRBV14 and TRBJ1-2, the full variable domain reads EAGVTQFPSHSVIEKGQTVTLRCDPISGHDNLYWYRRVMGKEIKFLLHFVKESKQDESGMPNNRFLAERTGGTYSTLKVQPAELEDSGVYFCASSQDLLDTYYGYTFGSGTRLTVV.

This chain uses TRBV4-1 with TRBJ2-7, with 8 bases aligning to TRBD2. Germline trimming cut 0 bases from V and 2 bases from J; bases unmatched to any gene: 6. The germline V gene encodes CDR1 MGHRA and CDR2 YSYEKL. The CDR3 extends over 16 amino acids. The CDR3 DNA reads TGCGCCAGCAGCCAAGAGTTCGAGCGGGGGACCTACGAGCAGTACTTC. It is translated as CASSQEFERGTYEQYF.

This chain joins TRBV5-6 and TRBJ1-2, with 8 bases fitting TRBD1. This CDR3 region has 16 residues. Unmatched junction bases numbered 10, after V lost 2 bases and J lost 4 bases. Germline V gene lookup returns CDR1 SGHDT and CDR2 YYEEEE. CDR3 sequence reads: CASSFYGQGDIYGYTF. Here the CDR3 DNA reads TGTGCCAGCAGCTTTTATGGACAGGGTGATATCTATGGCTACACCTTC.

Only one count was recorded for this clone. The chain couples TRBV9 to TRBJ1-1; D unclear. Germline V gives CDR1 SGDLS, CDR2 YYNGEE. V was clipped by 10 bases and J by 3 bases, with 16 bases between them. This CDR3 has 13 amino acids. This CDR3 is CAVRGPGDTEAFF. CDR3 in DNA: TGTGCCGTCCGGGGTCCCGGGGACACTGAAGCTTTCTTT.

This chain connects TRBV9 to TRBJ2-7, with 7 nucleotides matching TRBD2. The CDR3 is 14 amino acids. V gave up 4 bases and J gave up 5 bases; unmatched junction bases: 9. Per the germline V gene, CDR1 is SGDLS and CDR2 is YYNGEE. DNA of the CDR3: TGTGCCAGCAGCTCAGGACTAGTCTTACACGAGCAGTACTTC. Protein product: CASSSGLVLHEQYF.

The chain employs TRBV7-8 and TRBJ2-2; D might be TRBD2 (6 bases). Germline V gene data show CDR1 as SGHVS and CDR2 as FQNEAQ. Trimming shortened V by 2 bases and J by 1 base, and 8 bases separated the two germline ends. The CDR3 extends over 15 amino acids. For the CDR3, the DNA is TGTGCCAGCAGCTTAAGACTAGAGAACACCGGGGAGCTGTTTTTT. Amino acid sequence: CASSLRLENTGELFF.

The CDR3, as DNA: TGTGCCTCCACGAGGGGGATCTCTGAAGCTTTCTTT. The encoded protein is CASTRGISEAFF. The chain recombines TRBV6-6 with TRBJ1-1; tentatively, D is TRBD1 (6 bases). The V gene lost 11 bases and the J gene lost 6 bases, with 16 bases spanning the gap. The CDR3 is 12 residues long. Per the germline V gene, CDR1 is MNHNY and CDR2 is SVGAGI (reference sequence).

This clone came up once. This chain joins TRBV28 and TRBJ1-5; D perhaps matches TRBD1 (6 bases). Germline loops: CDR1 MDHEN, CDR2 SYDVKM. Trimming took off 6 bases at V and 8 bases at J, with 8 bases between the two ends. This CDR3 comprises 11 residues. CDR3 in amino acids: CASRSGEPQHF. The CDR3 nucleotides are TGTGCCAGCAGATCAGGGGAGCCCCAGCATTTT.

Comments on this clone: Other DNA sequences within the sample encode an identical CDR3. CDR3 amino acids: CAISEATNPGQGLGQYF. CDR3 bases: TGTGCCATCAGTGAGGCGACAAATCCGGGACAGGGGCTTGGACAGTACTTC. The V call is TRBV10-3, the J call TRBJ2-7; 10 bases are shared with TRBD1. The germline V gene has CDR1 ENHRY and CDR2 SYGVKD. This CDR3 contains 17 residues. J lost 10 bases, V lost 2 bases, and 17 bases had no gene match.

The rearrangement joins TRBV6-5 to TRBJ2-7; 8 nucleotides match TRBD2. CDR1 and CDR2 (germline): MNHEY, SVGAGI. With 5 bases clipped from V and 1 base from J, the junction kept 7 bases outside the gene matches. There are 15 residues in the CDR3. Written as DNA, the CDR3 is TGTGCCAGCAGTCGGAGCGGGAGCACATCCTACGAGCAGTACTTC. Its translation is CASSRSGSTSYEQYF.

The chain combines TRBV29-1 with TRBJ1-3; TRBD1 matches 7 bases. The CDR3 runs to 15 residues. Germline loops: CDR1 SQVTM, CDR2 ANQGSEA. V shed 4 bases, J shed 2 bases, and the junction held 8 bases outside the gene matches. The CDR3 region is CSVVSRGPTGNTIYF. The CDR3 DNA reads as TGCAGCGTTGTTTCTAGGGGGCCTACTGGAAACACCATATATTTT.

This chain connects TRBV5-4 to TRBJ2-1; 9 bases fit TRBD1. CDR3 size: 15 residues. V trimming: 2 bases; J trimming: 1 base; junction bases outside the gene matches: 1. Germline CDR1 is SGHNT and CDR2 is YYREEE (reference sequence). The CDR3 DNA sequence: TGTGCCAGCAGCTTAGACAGGGGGTCCTACAATGAGCAGTTCTTC. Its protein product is CASSLDRGSYNEQFF.